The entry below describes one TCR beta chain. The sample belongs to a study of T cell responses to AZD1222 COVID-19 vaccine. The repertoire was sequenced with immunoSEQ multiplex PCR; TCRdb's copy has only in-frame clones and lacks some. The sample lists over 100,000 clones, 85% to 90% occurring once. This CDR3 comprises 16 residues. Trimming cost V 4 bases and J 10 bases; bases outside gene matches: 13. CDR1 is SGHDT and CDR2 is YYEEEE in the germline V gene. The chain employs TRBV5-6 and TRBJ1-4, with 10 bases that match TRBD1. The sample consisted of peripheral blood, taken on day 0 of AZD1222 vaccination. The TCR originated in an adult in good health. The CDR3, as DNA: TGTGCCAGCAGCGCAAACTCAGGGACAGGGGTGAGAAAACTGTTTTTT. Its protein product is CASSANSGTGVRKLFF.